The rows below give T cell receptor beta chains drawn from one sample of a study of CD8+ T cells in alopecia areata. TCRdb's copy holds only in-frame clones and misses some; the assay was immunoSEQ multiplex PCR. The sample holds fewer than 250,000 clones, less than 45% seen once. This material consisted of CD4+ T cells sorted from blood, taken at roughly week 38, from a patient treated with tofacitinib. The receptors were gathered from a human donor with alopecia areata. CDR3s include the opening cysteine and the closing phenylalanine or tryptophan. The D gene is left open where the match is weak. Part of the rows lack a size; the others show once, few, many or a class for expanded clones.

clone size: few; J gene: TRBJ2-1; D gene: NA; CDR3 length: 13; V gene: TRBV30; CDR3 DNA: TGTGCCTGGACAGGCAGCTCCTACAATGAGCAGTTCTTC; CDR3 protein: CAWTGSSYNEQFF
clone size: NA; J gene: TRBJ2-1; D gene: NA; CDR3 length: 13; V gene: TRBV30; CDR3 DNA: TGTGCCTGGAGCGCCGGGACTCTCAATGAGCAGTTCTTC; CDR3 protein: CAWSAGTLNEQFF
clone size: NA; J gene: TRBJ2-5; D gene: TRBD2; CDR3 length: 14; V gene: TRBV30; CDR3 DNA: TGTGCCTGGACATTCGCGGGGGGTTTAGAGACCCAGTACTTC; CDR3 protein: CAWTFAGGLETQYF
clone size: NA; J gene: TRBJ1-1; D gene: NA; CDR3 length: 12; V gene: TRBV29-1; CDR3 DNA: TGCAGCGCCTCGACAAGGAACACTGAAGCTTTCTTT; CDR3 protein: CSASTRNTEAFF
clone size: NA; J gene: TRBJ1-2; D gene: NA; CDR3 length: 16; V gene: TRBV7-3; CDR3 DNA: TGTGCCAGCAGCCAAGGAGGGCGGGGGCCCAGCTATGGCTACACCTTC; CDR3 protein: CASSQGGRGPSYGYTF
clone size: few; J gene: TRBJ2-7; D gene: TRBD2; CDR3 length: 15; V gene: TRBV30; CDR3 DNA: TGTGCCTGGAGTCAAGCGGGAAGCTACTCCTACGAGCAGTACTTC; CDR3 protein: CAWSQAGSYSYEQYF
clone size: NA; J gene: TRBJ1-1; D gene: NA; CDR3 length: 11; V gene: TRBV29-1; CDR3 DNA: TGCAGCGTCCTTTTATCTACTGAAGCTTTCTTT; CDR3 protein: CSVLLSTEAFF
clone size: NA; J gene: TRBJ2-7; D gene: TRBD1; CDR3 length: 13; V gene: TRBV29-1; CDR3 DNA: TGCAGCGTTCGAAATGGACAGGGCGCCGAGCAGTACTTC; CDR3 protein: CSVRNGQGAEQYF
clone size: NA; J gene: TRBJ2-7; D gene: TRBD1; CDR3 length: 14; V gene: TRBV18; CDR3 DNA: TGTGCCAGCTCGCTACAGGGGGTAGCCTACGAGCAGTACTTC; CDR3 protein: CASSLQGVAYEQYF
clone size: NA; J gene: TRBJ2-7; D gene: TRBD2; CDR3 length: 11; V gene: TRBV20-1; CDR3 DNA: TGCAGTGCAGCGGGAAACGACGAGCAGTACTTC; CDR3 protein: CSAAGNDEQYF
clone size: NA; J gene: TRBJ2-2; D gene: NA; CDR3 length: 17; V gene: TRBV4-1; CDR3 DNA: TGCGCCAGCAGCCAAGAGGGGCCGACATATTACAGCGGGGAGCTGTTTTTT; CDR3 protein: CASSQEGPTYYSGELFF
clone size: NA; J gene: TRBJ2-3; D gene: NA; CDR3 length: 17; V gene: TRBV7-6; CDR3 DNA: TGTGCCAGCAGCCCCCAGGGGAGCGGGACTTACACAGATACGCAGTATTTT; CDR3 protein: CASSPQGSGTYTDTQYF
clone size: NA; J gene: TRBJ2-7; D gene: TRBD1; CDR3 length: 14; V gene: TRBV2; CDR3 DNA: TGTGCCATACGCGACGGGACAGGGTACTACGAGCAGTACTTC; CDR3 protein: CAIRDGTGYYEQYF
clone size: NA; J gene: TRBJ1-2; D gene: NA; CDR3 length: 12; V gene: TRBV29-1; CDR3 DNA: TGCAGCGTCGCCGCACTTAACTATGGCTACACCTTC; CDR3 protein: CSVAALNYGYTF
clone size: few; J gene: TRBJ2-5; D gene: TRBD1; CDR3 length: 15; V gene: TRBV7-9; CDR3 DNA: TGTGCCAGCAGCCGGGACAGGGGGCGCAAAGAGACCCAGTACTTC; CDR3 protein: CASSRDRGRKETQYF
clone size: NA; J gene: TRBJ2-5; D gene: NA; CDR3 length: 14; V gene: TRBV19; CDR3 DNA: TGTGCCACTGCGGGACAGTTCTCCCAAGAGACCCAGTACTTC; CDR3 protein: CATAGQFSQETQYF
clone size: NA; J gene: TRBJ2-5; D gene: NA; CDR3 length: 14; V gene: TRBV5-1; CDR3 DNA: TGCGCCAGCAGCTTGGAAGCGTTCGGGAAGACCCAGTACTTC; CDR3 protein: CASSLEAFGKTQYF
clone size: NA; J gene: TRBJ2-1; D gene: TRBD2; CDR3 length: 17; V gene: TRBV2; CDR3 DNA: TGTGCCAGCAGTGAGATAACGGGAGGACTATCTGACAATGAGCAGTTCTTC; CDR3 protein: CASSEITGGLSDNEQFF
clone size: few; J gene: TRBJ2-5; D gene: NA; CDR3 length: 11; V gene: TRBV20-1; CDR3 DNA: TGCAGTGCTAGACCCGAGGAGACCCAGTACTTC; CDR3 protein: CSARPEETQYF
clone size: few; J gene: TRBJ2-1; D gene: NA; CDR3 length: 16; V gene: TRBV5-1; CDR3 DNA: TGCGCCAGCAGGTGGAGGGCGGGAAGCTCCTACAATGAGCAGTTCTTC; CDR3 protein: CASRWRAGSSYNEQFF
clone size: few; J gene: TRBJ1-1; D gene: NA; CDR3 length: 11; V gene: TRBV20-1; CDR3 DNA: TGCAGTGCTAGAGGATCCACTGAAGCTTTCTTT; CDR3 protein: CSARGSTEAFF
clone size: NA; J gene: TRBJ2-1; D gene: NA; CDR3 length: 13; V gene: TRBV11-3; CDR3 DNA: TGTGCCAGCAGCTTAGCGGGCAACAATGAGCAGTTCTTC; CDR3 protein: CASSLAGNNEQFF
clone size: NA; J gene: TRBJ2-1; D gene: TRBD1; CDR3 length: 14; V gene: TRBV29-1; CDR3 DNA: TGCAGCGTATCGGACAGGGAAGGTTACAATGAGCAGTTCTTC; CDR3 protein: CSVSDREGYNEQFF
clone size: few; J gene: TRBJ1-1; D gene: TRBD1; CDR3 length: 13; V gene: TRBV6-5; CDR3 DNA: TGTGCCAGCAGCCTCCACGGGACAGCTGAAGCTTTCTTT; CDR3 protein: CASSLHGTAEAFF
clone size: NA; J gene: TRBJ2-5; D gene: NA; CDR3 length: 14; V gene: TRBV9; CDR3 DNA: TGTGCCAGCGGGACTACAGGGTCAGCAGAGACCCAGTACTTC; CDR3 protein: CASGTTGSAETQYF
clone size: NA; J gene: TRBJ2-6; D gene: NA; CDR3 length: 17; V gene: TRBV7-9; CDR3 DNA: TGTGCCAGCAGCTTACCCCCCGGGACACAGGGGGCCAACGTCCTGACTTTC; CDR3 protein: CASSLPPGTQGANVLTF
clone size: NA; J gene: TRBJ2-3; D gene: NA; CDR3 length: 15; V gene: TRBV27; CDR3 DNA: TGTGCCAGCAGTTTATCGCCCCCCTATCTGGATACGCAGTATTTT; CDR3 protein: CASSLSPPYLDTQYF
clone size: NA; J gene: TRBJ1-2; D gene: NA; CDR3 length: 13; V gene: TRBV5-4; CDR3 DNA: TGTGCCAGCAGCTTGGCTCAGGGAAGTGGCTACACCTTC; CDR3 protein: CASSLAQGSGYTF
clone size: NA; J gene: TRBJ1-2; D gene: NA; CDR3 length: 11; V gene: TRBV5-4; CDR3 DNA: TGTGCCAGCAGCTTGAGGGGTGGCTACACCTTC; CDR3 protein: CASSLRGGYTF
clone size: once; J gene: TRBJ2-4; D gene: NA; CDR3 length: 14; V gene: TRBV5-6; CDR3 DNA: TGTGCCAGCAGCCCGGGACCAGCCAAAAACATTCAGTACTTC; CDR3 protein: CASSPGPAKNIQYF
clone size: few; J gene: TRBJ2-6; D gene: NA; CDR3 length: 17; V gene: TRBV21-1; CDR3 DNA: TGTGCCAGCAGCAAGCAAGGACGGAGCTCTGGGGCCAACGTCCTGACTTTC; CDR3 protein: CASSKQGRSSGANVLTF
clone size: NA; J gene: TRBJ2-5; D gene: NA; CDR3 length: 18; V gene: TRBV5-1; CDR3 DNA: TGCGCCAGCAGCTTGAAGGCGAATACTCCGGGCTCCCAAGAGACCCAGTACTTC; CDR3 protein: CASSLKANTPGSQETQYF
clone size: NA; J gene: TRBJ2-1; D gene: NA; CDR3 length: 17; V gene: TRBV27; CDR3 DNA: TGTGCCAGCAGTCCTCCCCGTGGGAGGGGGGGATACAATGAGCAGTTCTTC; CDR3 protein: CASSPPRGRGGYNEQFF
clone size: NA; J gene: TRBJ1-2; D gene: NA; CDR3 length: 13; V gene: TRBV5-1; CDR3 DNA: TGCGCCAGCAGCTTTGACAGTAGCTATGGCTACACCTTC; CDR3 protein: CASSFDSSYGYTF
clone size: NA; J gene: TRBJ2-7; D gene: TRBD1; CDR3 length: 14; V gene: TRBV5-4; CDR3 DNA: TGTGCCAGCAGCCCCCGACAGGGGACCTACGAGCAGTACTTC; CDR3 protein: CASSPRQGTYEQYF
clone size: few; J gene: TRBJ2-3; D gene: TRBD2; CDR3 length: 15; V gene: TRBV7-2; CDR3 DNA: TGTGCCAGCAGCTTAGTAGCGGGGGGCACAGATACGCAGTATTTT; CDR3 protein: CASSLVAGGTDTQYF
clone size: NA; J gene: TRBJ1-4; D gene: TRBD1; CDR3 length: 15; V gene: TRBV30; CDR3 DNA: TGTGCCTGGTTGGACAGGGGATTAACTAATGAAAAACTGTTTTTT; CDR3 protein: CAWLDRGLTNEKLFF
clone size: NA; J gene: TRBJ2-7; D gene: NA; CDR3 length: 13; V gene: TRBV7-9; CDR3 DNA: TGTGCCAGCAGCTCAAAAGGGCCCTACGAGCAGTACTTC; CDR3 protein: CASSSKGPYEQYF
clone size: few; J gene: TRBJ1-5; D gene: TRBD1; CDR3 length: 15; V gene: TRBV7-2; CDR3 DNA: TGTGCCAGCAGCCAGACAGGGGGGAGCAATCAGCCCCAGCATTTT; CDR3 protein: CASSQTGGSNQPQHF
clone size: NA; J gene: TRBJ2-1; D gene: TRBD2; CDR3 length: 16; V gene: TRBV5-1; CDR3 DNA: TGCGCCAGCAGCCGTACACCTAGCGGGACCCACAATGAGCAGTTCTTC; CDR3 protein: CASSRTPSGTHNEQFF
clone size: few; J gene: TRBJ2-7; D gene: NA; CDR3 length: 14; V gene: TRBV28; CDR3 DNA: TGTGCCAGCAGTATTCTAGACAGCTCCTACGAGCAGTACTTC; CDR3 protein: CASSILDSSYEQYF
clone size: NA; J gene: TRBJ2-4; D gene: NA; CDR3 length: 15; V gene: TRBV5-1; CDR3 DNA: TGCGCCAGCAGGCCGGGACAAGAAGCCAAAAACATTCAGTACTTC; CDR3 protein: CASRPGQEAKNIQYF
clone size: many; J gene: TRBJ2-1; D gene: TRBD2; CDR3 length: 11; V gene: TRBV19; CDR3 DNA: TGTGCCAGTAGGCGGGAGGGAATCTTGATCTTC; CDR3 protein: CASRREGILIF
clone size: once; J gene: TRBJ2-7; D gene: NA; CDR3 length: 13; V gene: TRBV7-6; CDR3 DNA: TGTGCCAGCAGCTTAGCGGGAGGCTACGAGCAGTACTTC; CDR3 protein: CASSLAGGYEQYF
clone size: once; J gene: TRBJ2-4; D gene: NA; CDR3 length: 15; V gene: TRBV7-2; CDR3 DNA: TGTGCCAGCAGCCTACAACGGGTGGGTGAAAACATTCAGTACTTC; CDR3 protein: CASSLQRVGENIQYF
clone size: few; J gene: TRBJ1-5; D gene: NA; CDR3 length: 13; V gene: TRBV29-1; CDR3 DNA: TGCAGCGCCCGGGTTGCCGGGGATCAGCCCCAGCATTTT; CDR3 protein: CSARVAGDQPQHF
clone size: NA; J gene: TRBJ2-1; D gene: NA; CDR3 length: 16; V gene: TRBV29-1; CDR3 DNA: TGCAGCGTTGAGGGTACGAGCTCCTATTCCTACAATGAGCAGTTCTTC; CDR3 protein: CSVEGTSSYSYNEQFF
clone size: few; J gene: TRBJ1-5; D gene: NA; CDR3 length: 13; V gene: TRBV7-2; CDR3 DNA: TGTGCCAGCAGCCCCATCTGGAGTCAGCCCCAGCATTTT; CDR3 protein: CASSPIWSQPQHF
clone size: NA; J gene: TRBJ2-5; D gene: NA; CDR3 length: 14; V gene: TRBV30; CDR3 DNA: TGTGCCTGGAGGTTGGAGGGAGCGCAAGAGACCCAGTACTTC; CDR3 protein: CAWRLEGAQETQYF
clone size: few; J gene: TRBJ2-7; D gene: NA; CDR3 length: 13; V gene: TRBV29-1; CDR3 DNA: TGCAGCGTTGTGGCACAGAACTCCTACGAGCAGTACTTC; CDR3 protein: CSVVAQNSYEQYF
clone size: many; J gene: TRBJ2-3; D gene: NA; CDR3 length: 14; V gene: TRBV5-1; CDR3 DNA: TGCGCCAGCAGCTTAGGCGGGAAGACAGATACGCAGTATTTT; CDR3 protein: CASSLGGKTDTQYF
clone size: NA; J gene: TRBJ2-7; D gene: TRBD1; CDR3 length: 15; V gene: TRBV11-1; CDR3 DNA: TGTGCCAGCGCCTTTAGGGGGCGCTACCCCTACGAGCAGTACTTC; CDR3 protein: CASAFRGRYPYEQYF
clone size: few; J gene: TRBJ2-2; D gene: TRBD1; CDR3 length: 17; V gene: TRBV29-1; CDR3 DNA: TGCAGCGTTGAAGATAGCGGACAGGGGGGGATCACCGGGGAGCTGTTTTTT; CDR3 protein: CSVEDSGQGGITGELFF
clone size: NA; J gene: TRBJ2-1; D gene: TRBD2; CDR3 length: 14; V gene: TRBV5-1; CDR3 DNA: TGCGCCAGCAGCTTGGTAGCGGGATCCCTAATGGAGTTCTTC; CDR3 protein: CASSLVAGSLMEFF
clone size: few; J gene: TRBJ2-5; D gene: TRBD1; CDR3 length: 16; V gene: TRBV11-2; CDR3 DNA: TGTGCCAGCAGCTCCGGGACAGGGGGGGCGTCAGAGACCCAGTACTTC; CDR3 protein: CASSSGTGGASETQYF
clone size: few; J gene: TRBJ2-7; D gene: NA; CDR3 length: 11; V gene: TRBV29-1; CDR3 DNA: TGCAGCGTTGAGGCAGAAGACGAGCAGTACTTC; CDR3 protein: CSVEAEDEQYF
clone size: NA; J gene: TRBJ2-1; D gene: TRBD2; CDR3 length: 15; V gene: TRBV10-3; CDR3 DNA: TGTGCCATCAGTGTATCTAGCGGGAGTGGCTTTGAGCAGTTCTTC; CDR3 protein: CAISVSSGSGFEQFF
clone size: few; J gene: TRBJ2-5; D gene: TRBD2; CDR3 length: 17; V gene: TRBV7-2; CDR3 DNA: TGTGCCAGCAGCTTGAGGCGGGCTAGCGGGGAACAAGAGACCCAGTACTTC; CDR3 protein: CASSLRRASGEQETQYF